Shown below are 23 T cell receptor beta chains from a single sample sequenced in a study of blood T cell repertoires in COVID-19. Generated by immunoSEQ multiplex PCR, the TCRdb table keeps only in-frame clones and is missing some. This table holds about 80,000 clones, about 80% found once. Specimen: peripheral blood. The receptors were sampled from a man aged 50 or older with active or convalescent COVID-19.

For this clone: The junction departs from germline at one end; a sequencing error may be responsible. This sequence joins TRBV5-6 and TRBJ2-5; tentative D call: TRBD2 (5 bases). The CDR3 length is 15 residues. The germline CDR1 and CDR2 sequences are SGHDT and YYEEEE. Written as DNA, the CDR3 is TGTACCAGCACCCCCGACCCAGCGGCCGAAGGGACCCAGTACTTC. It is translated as CTSTPDPAAEGTQYF.

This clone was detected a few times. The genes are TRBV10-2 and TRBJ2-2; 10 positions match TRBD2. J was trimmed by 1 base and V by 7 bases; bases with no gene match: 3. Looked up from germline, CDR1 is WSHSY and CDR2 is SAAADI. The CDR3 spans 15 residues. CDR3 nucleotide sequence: TGCGCCAGCACTGTAGCGGGGGGGAACACCGGGGAGCTGTTTTTT. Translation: CASTVAGGNTGELFF.

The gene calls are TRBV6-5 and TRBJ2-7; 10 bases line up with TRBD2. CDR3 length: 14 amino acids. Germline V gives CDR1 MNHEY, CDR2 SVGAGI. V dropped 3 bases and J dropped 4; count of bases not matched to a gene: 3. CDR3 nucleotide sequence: TGTGCCAGCAGTTATACTAGCGGGGCATACGAGCAGTACTTC. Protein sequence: CASSYTSGAYEQYF.

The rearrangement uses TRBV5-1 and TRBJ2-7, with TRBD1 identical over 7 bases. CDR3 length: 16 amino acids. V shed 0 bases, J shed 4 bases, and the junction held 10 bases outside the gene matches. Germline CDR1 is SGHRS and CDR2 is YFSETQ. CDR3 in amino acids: CASSLEVQGLGYEQYF. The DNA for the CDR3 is TGCGCCAGCAGCTTGGAAGTACAGGGGTTAGGATACGAGCAGTACTTC.

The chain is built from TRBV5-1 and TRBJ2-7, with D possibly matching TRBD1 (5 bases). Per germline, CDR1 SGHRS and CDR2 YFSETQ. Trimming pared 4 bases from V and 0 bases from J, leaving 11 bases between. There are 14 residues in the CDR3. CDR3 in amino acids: CASSLQVHSYEQYF. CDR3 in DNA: TGCGCCAGCAGCCTACAGGTTCACTCCTACGAGCAGTACTTC.

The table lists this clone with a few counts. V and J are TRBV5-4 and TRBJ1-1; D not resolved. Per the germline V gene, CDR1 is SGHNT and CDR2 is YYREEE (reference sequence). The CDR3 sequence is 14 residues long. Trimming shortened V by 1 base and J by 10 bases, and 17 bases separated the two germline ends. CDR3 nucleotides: TGTGCCAGCAGCTTGCAATATCCGACGCTAGGAGCTTTCTTT. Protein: CASSLQYPTLGAFF.

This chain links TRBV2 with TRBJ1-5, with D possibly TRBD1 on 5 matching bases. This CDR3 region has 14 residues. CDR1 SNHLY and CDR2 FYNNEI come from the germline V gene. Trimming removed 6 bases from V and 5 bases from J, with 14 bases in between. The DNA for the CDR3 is TGTGCCAGCAGGGAGGGAGGGGCCTATCAGCCCCAGCATTTT. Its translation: CASREGGAYQPQHF.

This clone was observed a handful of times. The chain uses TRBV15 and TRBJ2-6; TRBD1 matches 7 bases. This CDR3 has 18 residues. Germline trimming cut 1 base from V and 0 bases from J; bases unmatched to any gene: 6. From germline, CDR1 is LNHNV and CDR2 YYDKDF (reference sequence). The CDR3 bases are TGTGCCACCAGCAGAGGCCTGAGACAGGGCTCTGGGGCCAACGTCCTGACTTTC. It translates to CATSRGLRQGSGANVLTF.

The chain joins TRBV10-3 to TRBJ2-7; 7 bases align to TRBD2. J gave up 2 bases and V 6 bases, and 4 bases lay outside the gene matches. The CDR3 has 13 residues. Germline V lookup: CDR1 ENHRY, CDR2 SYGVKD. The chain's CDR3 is CAISSGTTYEQYF. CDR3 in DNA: TGTGCCATCAGCTCCGGGACTACCTACGAGCAGTACTTC.

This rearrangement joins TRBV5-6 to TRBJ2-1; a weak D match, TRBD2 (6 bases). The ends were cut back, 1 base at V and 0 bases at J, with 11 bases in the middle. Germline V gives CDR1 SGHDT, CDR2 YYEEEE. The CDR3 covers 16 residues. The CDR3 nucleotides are TGTGCCAGCAGCTTGCGCGGGGTGAGCTCCTACAATGAGCAGTTCTTC. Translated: CASSLRGVSSYNEQFF.

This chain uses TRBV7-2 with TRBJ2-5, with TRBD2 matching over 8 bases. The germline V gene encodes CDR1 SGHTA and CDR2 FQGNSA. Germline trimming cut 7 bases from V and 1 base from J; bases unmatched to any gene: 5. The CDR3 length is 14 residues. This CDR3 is CASNTRGGQETQYF. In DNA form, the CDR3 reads TGTGCCAGCAACACCCGGGGGGGCCAAGAGACCCAGTACTTC.

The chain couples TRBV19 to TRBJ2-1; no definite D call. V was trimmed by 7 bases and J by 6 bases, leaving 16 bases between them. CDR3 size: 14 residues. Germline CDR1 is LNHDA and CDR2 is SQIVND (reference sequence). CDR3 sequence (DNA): TGTGCCAGTACCGGGTCCGGCATCACCAATGAGCAGTTCTTC. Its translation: CASTGSGITNEQFF. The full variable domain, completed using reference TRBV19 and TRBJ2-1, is DGGITQSPKYLFRKEGQNVTLSCEQNLNHDAMYWYRQDPGQGLRLIYYSQIVNDFQKGDIAEGYSVSREKKESFPLTVTSAQKNPTAFYLCASTGSGITNEQFFGPGTRLTVL.

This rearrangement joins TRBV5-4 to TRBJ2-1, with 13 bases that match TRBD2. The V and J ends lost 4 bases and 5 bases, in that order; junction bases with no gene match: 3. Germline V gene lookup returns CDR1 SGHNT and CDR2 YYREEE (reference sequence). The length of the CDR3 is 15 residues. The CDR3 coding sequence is TGTGCCAGCAGCCGCGGGACTAGCGGGGACAATGAGCAGTTCTTC. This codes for CASSRGTSGDNEQFF.

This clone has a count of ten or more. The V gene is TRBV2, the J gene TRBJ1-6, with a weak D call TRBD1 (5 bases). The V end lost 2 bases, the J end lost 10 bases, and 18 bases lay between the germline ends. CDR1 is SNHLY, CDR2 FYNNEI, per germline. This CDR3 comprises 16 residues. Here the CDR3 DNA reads TGTGCCAGCAGTGAACCCGACAGCGTGTTAGGATCACCCCTCCACTTT. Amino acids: CASSEPDSVLGSPLHF.

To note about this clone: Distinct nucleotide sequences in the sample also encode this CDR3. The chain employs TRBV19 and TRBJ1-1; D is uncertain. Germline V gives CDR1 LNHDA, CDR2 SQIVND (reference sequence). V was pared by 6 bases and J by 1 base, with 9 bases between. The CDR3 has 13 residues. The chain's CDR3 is CASRLGGNTEAFF. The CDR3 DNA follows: TGTGCCAGTAGATTGGGAGGGAACACTGAAGCTTTCTTT.

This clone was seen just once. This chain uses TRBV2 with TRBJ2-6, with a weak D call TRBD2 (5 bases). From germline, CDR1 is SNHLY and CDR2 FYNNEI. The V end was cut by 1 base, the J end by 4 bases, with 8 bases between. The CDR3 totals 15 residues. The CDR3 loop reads CASSEEGRGANVLTF. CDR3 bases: TGTGCCAGCAGTGAAGAAGGGAGAGGGGCCAACGTCCTGACTTTC.

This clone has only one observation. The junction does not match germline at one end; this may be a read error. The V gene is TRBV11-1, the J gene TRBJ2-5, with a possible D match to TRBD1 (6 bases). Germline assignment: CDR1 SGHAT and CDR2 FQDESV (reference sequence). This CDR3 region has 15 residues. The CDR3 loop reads CASSFNLGGQGTQYF. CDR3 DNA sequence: TGTGCCAGCAGTTTTAACCTTGGGGGACAAGGGACCCAGTACTTC.

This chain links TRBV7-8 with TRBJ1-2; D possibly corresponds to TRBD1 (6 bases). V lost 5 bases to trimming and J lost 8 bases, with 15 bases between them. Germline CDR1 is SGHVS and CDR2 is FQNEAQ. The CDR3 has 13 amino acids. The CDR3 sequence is CASSETGSGGYTF. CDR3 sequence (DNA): TGTGCCAGCAGCGAAACAGGGAGTGGAGGCTACACCTTC.

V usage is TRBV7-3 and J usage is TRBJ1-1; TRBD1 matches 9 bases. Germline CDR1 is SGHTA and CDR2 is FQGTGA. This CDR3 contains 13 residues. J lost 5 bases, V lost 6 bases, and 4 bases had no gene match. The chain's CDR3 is CASSIQGATEAFF. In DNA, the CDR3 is TGTGCCAGCAGTATACAGGGGGCAACTGAAGCTTTCTTT.

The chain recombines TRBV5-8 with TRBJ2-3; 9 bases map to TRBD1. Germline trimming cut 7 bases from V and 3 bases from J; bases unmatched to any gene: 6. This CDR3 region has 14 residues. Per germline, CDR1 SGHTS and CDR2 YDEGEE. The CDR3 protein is CASRRQGGTDTQYF. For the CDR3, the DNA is TGTGCCAGCCGTCGACAGGGGGGTACAGATACGCAGTATTTT.

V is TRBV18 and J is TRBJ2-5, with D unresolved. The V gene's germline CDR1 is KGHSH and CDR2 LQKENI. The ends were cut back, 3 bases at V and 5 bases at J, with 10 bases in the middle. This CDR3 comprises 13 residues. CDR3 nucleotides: TGTGCCAGCTCACCCGGTGCCGGGGAGACCCAGTACTTC. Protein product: CASSPGAGETQYF.

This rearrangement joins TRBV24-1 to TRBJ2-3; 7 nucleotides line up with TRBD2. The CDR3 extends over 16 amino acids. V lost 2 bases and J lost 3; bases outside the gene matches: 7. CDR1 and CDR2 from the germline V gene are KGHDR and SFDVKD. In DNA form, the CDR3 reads TGTGCCACCAGTGATTCGGGACTACCGAGAACAGATACGCAGTATTTT. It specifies CATSDSGLPRTDTQYF.

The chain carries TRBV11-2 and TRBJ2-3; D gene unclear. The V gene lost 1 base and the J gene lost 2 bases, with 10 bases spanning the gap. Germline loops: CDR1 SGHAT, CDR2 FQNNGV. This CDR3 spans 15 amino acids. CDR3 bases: TGTGCCAGCAGCTTAGTCTTGCGGAACACAGATACGCAGTATTTT. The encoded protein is CASSLVLRNTDTQYF. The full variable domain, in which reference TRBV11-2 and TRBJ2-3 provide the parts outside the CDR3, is EAGVAQSPRYKIIEKRQSVAFWCNPISGHATLYWYQQILGQGPKLLIQFQNNGVVDDSQLPKDRFSAERLKGVDSTLKIQPAKLEDSAVYLCASSLVLRNTDTQYFGPGTRLTVL.